Sequencing of this TCR beta chain was carried out in a study of long-term antiretroviral therapy in people with HIV. Findings and limits, study-wide: Specimens of blood were obtained during about 2003 to 2018, possibly under older ART regimens.

Every donor had one or more pre-ART and two or more post-ART PBMC samples. A remark on this clone: Antigen unknown.

Runs used v3.0 of the immunoSEQ assay and were done at survey level. Sequencing used immunoSEQ multiplex PCR; TCRdb keeps in-frame clones, though not all of them. The sample records tens of thousands of clones, 84% being singletons. CDR1 is KGHSH and CDR2 is LQKENI in the germline V gene. The CDR3 sequence is 12 residues long. Trimming removed 6 bases at V and 12 bases at J, with 15 bases between. Sequenced material: unsorted PBMCs, taken 0.1 years before starting antiretroviral therapy. This chain connects TRBV18 to TRBJ2-1, with D unresolved. The sequence was collected from a man between 18 and 29 years old with HIV. In DNA, the CDR3 is TGTGCCAGCTCGCTCCCCCTAGGGTGGCAGTTCTTC. Protein sequence: CASSLPLGWQFF.